The 24 T cell receptor beta chains reported below all come from one sample, sequenced in a study of blood T cell repertoires in COVID-19 (dated by TCRdb to 2019 to 2021). Library generation was performed with the immunoSEQ multiplex PCR assay. TCRdb's version of the immuneACCESS table is confined to in-frame rearrangements and falls short of the full clone set. An unresolved V gene accounts for under half of the shortfall where checked; the remainder is of unknown origin. The sample yields approximately 270,000 clones; 65% to 90% were counted once. The ten largest clones add up to around 1.7% of the sample. Sequenced sample: PBMCs or T cells enriched from blood (not recorded which). Receptors were obtained from a man between 35 and 55 years old who had recovered from COVID-19.

This clone occurred a few times. The chain employs TRBV25-1 and TRBJ1-5, with 8 nucleotides matching TRBD1. The germline gives CDR1 MGHDK, CDR2 SYGVNS. This CDR3 spans 14 amino acids. With V trimmed by 5 bases and J by 2 bases, 2 bases remained unmatched. The chain's CDR3 is CASSLTGGNQPQHF. CDR3 bases: TGTGCCAGCAGTCTGACAGGGGGCAATCAGCCCCAGCATTTT.

The V call is TRBV4-1, the J call TRBJ1-4; D perhaps matches TRBD1 (6 bases). V lost 5 bases, J lost 0 bases, and 10 bases lay in between. In germline, CDR1 is MGHRA, CDR2 YSYEKL. The CDR3 spans 15 residues. The CDR3 protein is CASSVTGSTNEKLFF. The CDR3 nucleotides read TGCGCCAGCAGCGTAACAGGGTCAACTAATGAAAAACTGTTTTTT.

This clone was picked up a small number of times. The sample has other DNA sequences that encode this CDR3 too. The J gene is TRBJ1-5, the V gene TRBV18; D not resolved. This CDR3 contains 14 residues. Trimming took 3 bases from V and 1 from J, leaving 7 bases between them. Germline CDR1 reads KGHSH; CDR2 reads LQKENI. The chain's CDR3 is CASSPGDSNQPQHF. As DNA, the CDR3 is TGTGCCAGCTCACCGGGAGACAGCAATCAGCCCCAGCATTTT.

This rearrangement joins TRBV5-6 to TRBJ1-1; 8 bases align to TRBD1. V gave up 0 bases and J gave up 3 bases; unmatched junction bases: 4. CDR1 SGHDT and CDR2 YYEEEE come from the germline V gene. CDR3 length: 15 amino acids. The DNA for the CDR3 is TGTGCCAGCAGCTTGGCCCGGACAGGGTACACTGAAGCTTTCTTT. The encoded protein is CASSLARTGYTEAFF.

The chain employs TRBV25-1 and TRBJ1-2; weak D call: TRBD1 (6 bases). V was clipped by 8 bases and J by 6 bases, with 25 bases between them. This CDR3 is 16 amino acids long. Germline V CDR1 and CDR2: MGHDK, SYGVNS. CDR3 sequence: CASFSRDTMLSDGYTF. CDR3 in DNA: TGTGCCAGCTTCAGCCGGGACACCATGCTATCGGATGGCTACACCTTC.

J is TRBJ2-3 and V is TRBV4-2; 11 bases fit TRBD2. Losses at the gene ends were 2 bases for V and 0 bases for J; bases not matched to a gene: 13. Germline values: CDR1 LGHNA, CDR2 YNFKEQ. The CDR3 consists of 20 residues. CDR3 nucleotide sequence: TGTGCCAGCAGCCAATTTCTAGCGGGAGGAACCTTCACTAGCACAGATACGCAGTATTTT. This gives the protein CASSQFLAGGTFTSTDTQYF.

V and J are TRBV18 and TRBJ1-1; 11 nucleotides align to TRBD1. The CDR3 is made up of 18 amino acids. Germline values: CDR1 KGHSH, CDR2 LQKENI. Trimming cost V 2 bases and J 2 bases; bases outside gene matches: 10. The CDR3 DNA reads as TGTGCCAGCTCACCATCGGTATTAGGACAGGGGGCCAACACTGAAGCTTTCTTT. It yields the protein CASSPSVLGQGANTEAFF.

This clone was counted many times. The V call is TRBV4-1, the J call TRBJ1-2; D gene unclear. CDR1 is MGHRA, CDR2 YSYEKL, per germline. This CDR3 is 13 amino acids long. With 0 bases removed from V and 7 bases from J, the gap between germline ends came to 9 bases. The CDR3 protein is CASSQDWLRGYTF. In DNA form, the CDR3 reads TGCGCCAGCAGCCAAGACTGGCTCCGTGGCTACACCTTC.

This sequence joins TRBV7-2 and TRBJ2-5; 9 bases match TRBD2. From germline, CDR1 is SGHTA and CDR2 FQGNSA. The length of the CDR3 is 16 residues. The junction had 9 bases not matched to a gene; V was cut back by 5 bases and J by 2 bases. The CDR3 DNA follows: TGTGCCAGCAGCCCACCAGAAGCGGGAGGACAAGAGACCCAGTACTTC. As protein: CASSPPEAGGQETQYF.

V and J are TRBV7-9 and TRBJ2-7, with 15 bases lining up with TRBD2. This CDR3 contains 18 residues. The V gene's germline CDR1 is SEHNR and CDR2 FQNEAQ (reference sequence). Trimming took 5 bases from V and 7 from J; bases not matched to a gene: 15. CDR3 nucleotides: TGTGCCAGCAGCATCCCCTCCGGGACTAGCGGGAGGTTGCTTGAGCAGTACTTC. Its translation is CASSIPSGTSGRLLEQYF.

This CDR3 reads CATLGWDREPSNQPQHF. DNA of the CDR3: TGTGCCACCCTTGGATGGGACAGAGAACCTAGCAATCAGCCCCAGCATTTT. The gene calls are TRBV19 and TRBJ1-5; 7 bases agree with TRBD1. This CDR3 has 17 amino acids. Germline CDR1 LNHDA, CDR2 SQIVND (reference sequence). The V segment lost 10 bases and the J segment 0 bases; nucleotides outside the gene matches: 15. Full variable domain (rest looked up from reference TRBV19 and TRBJ1-5): DGGITQSPKYLFRKEGQNVTLSCEQNLNHDAMYWYRQDPGQGLRLIYYSQIVNDFQKGDIAEGYSVSREKKESFPLTVTSAQKNPTAFYLCATLGWDREPSNQPQHFGDGTRLSIL.

This clone was seen only once. Here the CDR3 reads CASRPTGGWDFF. The CDR3 DNA reads as TGTGCCAGCAGACCGACAGGGGGCTGGGATTTCTTT. V gene TRBV6-5 combines with J gene TRBJ1-1; 10 nucleotides align to TRBD1. CDR3 length: 12 residues. Germline-derived CDR1 and CDR2 are MNHEY and SVGAGI. Trimming at V came to 6 bases and at J to 13 bases, leaving 8 bases not matched to a gene.

This clone was seen only once. The V and J genes are TRBV7-9 and TRBJ2-5; 10 nucleotides agree with TRBD2. Germline CDR1 reads SEHNR; CDR2 reads FQNEAQ (reference sequence). This CDR3 contains 14 residues. The V and J ends lost 5 bases and 7 bases, in that order; junction bases with no gene match: 7. The CDR3 bases are TGTGCCAGCAGCCGACTAGCGGGTGGGGGGACCCAGTACTTC. Translation: CASSRLAGGGTQYF. The complete variable domain, with remaining parts taken from reference TRBV7-9 and TRBJ2-5, reads DTGVSQNPRHKITKRGQNVTFRCDPISEHNRLYWYRQTLGQGPEFLTYFQNEAQLEKSRLLSDRFSAERPKGSFSTLEIQRTEQGDSAMYLCASSRLAGGGTQYFGPGTRLLVL.

This clone was observed a few times. This rearrangement joins TRBV15 to TRBJ1-2; D uncertain. There are 15 residues in the CDR3. Trimming cost V 5 bases and J 4 bases, with 17 bases left between them. Germline loops: CDR1 LNHNV, CDR2 YYDKDF (reference sequence). The CDR3 loop is CATSSRGEKSYGYTF. CDR3 sequence (DNA): TGTGCCACCAGCTCCAGAGGTGAGAAAAGCTATGGCTACACCTTC.

The chain carries TRBV4-1 and TRBJ2-7; 8 nucleotides line up with TRBD2. There are 15 residues in the CDR3. From germline, CDR1 is MGHRA and CDR2 YSYEKL. Unmatched junction bases numbered 5, after V lost 2 bases and J lost 2 bases. This CDR3 reads CASSQTSGSPYEQYF. CDR3 nucleotides: TGCGCCAGCAGCCAAACTAGCGGAAGCCCCTACGAGCAGTACTTC.

In the case of this clone: This sample also contains other DNA sequences that code for the same CDR3. J is TRBJ2-3 and V is TRBV5-1; possibly TRBD1 for D (5 bases). This CDR3 is 14 amino acids long. The V end was cut by 0 bases, the J end by 4 bases, with 9 bases between. CDR1 is SGHRS, CDR2 YFSETQ, per germline. The CDR3 sequence: CASSLGAGSDTQYF. For the CDR3, the DNA is TGCGCCAGCAGCTTGGGGGCAGGGTCAGATACGCAGTATTTT. The whole variable domain, filled in from reference TRBV5-1 and TRBJ2-3, reads KAGVTQTPRYLIKTRGQQVTLSCSPISGHRSVSWYQQTPGQGLQFLFEYFSETQRNKGNFPGRFSGRQFSNSRSEMNVSTLELGDSALYLCASSLGAGSDTQYFGPGTRLTVL.

CDR3 protein: CASSLQGGEKLFF. The CDR3 nucleotides read TGTGCCAGCTCACTTCAGGGTGGAGAAAAACTGTTTTTT. The chain uses TRBV18 and TRBJ1-4, with a tentative D call TRBD1 (5 bases). With 4 bases removed from V and 8 bases from J, the gap between germline ends came to 11 bases. From germline, CDR1 is KGHSH and CDR2 LQKENI. The CDR3 is 13 amino acids.

CDR3 DNA sequence: TGTGCCAGTAGTATAGCCTCAGGGGCAGGCACTGAAGCTTTCTTT. This translates into CASSIASGAGTEAFF. The chain links TRBV19 to TRBJ1-1; D might be TRBD1 (6 bases). Trimming removed 1 base from V and 4 bases from J, with 13 bases in between. The CDR3 consists of 15 residues. Germline V gene data show CDR1 as LNHDA and CDR2 as SQIVND (reference sequence).

This clone was recorded a few times. The chain combines TRBV13 with TRBJ1-6; 7 bases are a match to TRBD1. Germline trimming cut 6 bases from V and 5 bases from J; bases unmatched to any gene: 10. Germline V CDR1 and CDR2: PRHDT, FYEKMQ (reference sequence). The CDR3 covers 16 residues. CDR3 DNA sequence: TGTGCCAGCAGTGTAGGGGGGACAGTGAATAATTCACCCCTCCACTTT. The encoded protein is CASSVGGTVNNSPLHF.

The chain is built from TRBV5-6 and TRBJ1-2; TRBD1 agrees at 9 bases. The CDR3 covers 14 residues. Germline V gene sequence: CDR1 SGHDT, CDR2 YYEEEE. Germline trimming cut 2 bases from V and 6 bases from J; bases unmatched to any gene: 5. The CDR3 sequence: CASSFRDREDGYTF. The CDR3, as DNA: TGTGCCAGCAGCTTTCGGGACAGGGAGGATGGCTACACCTTC. The variable domain in full, completed from reference TRBV5-6 and TRBJ1-2, reads DAGVTQSPTHLIKTRGQQVTLRCSPKSGHDTVSWYQQALGQGPQFIFQYYEEEERQRGNFPDRFSGHQFPNYSSELNVNALLLGDSALYLCASSFRDREDGYTFGSGTRLTVV.

Comments on this clone: The same CDR3 is also encoded by other DNA sequences in this sample. The chain has TRBV30 and TRBJ2-2; the D gene is possibly TRBD2 (6 bases). Trimming left V 7 bases short and J 0 bases short, with 12 bases between. The CDR3 length is 14 residues. Germline values: CDR1 GTSNPN, CDR2 SVGIG (reference sequence). CDR3 bases: TGTGCCTTAATGGAGGGGACGAACACCGGGGAGCTGTTTTTT. Translated, it gives CALMEGTNTGELFF.

This clone showed up just once. The gene calls are TRBV4-3 and TRBJ1-2; 8 bases match TRBD1. With V trimmed by 4 bases and J by 3 bases, 4 bases remained unmatched. Germline V gene data show CDR1 as LGHNA and CDR2 as YSLEER. This CDR3 is built from 14 residues. The CDR3 DNA sequence: TGCGCCAGCAGCCTCGGGACAGGACACTATGGCTACACCTTC. Protein product: CASSLGTGHYGYTF.

The chain employs TRBV2 and TRBJ2-1; 11 nucleotides match TRBD2. Trimming removed 7 bases from V and 5 bases from J; junction bases left unmatched: 10. CDR1 and CDR2 from the germline V gene are SNHLY and FYNNEI. This CDR3 spans 16 amino acids. This chain's CDR3 is CASNPPLGLADNEQFF. CDR3 DNA sequence: TGTGCCAGCAACCCCCCCCTGGGACTAGCGGACAATGAGCAGTTCTTC.

The genes are TRBV7-9 and TRBJ1-6; maybe TRBD1 (5 bases). This CDR3 is 16 amino acids long. Germline loops: CDR1 SEHNR, CDR2 FQNEAQ (reference sequence). Trimming pared 8 bases from V and 4 bases from J, leaving 18 bases between. Here the CDR3 DNA reads TGTGCCAGCCGCCGCGGTGGGGGGAGGTATAATTCACCCCTCCACTTT. Amino acids: CASRRGGGRYNSPLHF.